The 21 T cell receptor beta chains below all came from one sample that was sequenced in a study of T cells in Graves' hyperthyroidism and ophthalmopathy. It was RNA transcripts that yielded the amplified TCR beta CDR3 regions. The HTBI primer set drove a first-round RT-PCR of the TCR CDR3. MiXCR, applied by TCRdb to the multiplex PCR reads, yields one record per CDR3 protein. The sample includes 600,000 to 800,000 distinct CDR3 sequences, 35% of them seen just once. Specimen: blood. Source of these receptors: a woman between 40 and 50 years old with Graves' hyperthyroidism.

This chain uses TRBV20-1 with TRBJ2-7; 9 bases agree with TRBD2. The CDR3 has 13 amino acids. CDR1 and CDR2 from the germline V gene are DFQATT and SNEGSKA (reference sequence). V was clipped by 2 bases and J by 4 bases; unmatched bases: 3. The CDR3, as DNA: TGCAGTGCTAGAAGGGGACTAGCTTACGAGCAGTACTTC. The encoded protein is CSARRGLAYEQYF.

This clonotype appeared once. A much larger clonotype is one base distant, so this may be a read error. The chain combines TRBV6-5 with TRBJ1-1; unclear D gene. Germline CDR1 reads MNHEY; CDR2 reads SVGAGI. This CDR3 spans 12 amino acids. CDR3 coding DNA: TGTGCCATCAGTTACGCCGCAACTGAAGCTTTCTTT. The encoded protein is CAISYAATEAFF.

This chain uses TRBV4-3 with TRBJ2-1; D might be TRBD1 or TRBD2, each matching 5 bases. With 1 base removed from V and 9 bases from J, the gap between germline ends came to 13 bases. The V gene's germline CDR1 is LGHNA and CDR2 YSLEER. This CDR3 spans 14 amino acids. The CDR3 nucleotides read TGCGCCAGCAGCCAAGTATTTGGGGGTAGTGAGCAGTTCTTC. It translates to CASSQVFGGSEQFF.

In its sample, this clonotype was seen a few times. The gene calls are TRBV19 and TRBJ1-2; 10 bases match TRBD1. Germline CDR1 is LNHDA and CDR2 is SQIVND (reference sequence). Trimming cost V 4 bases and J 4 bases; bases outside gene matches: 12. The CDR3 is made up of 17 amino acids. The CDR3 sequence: CASSNRGTGVSTYGYTF. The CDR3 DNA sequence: TGTGCCAGTAGTAATCGGGGGACAGGGGTGTCTACCTATGGCTACACCTTC.

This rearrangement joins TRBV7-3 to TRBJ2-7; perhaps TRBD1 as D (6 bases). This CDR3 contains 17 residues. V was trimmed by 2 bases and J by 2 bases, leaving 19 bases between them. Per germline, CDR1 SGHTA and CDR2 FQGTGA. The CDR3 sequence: CASSLRGALGGTYEQYF. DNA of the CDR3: TGTGCCAGCAGCTTACGGGGAGCCTTAGGGGGTACCTACGAGCAGTACTTC.

The CDR3 sequence is CASSQFLSGELFF. The CDR3 region has the DNA TGCGCCAGCAGCCAATTTTTGTCCGGGGAGCTGTTTTTT. J is TRBJ2-2 and V is TRBV4-1; D gene ambiguous. The CDR3 extends over 13 amino acids. CDR1 MGHRA and CDR2 YSYEKL come from the germline V gene. Trimming left V 2 bases short and J 6 bases short, with 7 bases between.

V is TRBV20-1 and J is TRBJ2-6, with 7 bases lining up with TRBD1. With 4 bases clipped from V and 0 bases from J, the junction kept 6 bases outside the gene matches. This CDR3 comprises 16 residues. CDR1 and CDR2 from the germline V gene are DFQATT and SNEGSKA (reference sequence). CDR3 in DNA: TGCAGTGCTAAAGGGACAGTAGACTCTGGGGCCAACGTCCTGACTTTC. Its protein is CSAKGTVDSGANVLTF.

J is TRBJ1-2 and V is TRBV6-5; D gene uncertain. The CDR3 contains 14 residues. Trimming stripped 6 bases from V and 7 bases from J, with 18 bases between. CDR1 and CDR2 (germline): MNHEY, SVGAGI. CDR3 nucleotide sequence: TGTGCCAGCAGCCTAGGACCGGGAGTGGTTGGCTACACCTTC. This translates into CASSLGPGVVGYTF.

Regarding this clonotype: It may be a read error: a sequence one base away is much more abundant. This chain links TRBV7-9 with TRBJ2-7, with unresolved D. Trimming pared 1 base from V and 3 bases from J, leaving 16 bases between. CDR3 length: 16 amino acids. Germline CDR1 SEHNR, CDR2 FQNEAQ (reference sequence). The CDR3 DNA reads TGTGCCAGCAGCTTAGGGGCCCAGACAACACACTACGAGCAGTACTTC. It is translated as CASSLGAQTTHYEQYF.

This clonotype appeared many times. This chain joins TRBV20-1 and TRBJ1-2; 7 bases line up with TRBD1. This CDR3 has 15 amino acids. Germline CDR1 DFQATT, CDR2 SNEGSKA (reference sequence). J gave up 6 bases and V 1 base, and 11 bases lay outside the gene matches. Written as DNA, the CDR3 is TGCAGTGCTAGAGTTCCTAACAGGGGTGAAGATGGCTACACCTTC. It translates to CSARVPNRGEDGYTF.

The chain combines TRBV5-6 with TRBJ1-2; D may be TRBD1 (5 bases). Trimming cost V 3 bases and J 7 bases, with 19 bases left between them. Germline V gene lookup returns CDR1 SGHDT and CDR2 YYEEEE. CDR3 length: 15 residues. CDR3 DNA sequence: TGTGCCAGCAGCTCGGCTCAGGGTTGGAGTTTTGGCTACACCTTC. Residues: CASSSAQGWSFGYTF.

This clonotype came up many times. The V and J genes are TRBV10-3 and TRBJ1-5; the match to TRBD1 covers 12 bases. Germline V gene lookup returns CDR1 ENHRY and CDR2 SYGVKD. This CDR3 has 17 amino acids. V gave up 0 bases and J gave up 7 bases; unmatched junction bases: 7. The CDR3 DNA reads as TGTGCCATCAGTGAGTCTGCGGGACAGGGGGCTTGGCAGCCCCAGCATTTT. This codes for CAISESAGQGAWQPQHF.

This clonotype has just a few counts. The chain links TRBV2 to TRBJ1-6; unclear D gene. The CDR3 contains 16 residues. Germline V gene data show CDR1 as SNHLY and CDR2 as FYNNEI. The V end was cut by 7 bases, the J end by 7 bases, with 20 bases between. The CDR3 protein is CASTRWTGQANSPLHF. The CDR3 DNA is TGTGCCAGCACCCGGTGGACCGGGCAGGCCAATTCACCCCTCCACTTT. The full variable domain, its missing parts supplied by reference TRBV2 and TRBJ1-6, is EPEVTQTPSHQVTQMGQEVILRCVPISNHLYFYWYRQILGQKVEFLVSFYNNEISEKSEIFDDQFSVERPDGSNFTLKIRSTKLEDSAMYFCASTRWTGQANSPLHFGNGTRLTVT.

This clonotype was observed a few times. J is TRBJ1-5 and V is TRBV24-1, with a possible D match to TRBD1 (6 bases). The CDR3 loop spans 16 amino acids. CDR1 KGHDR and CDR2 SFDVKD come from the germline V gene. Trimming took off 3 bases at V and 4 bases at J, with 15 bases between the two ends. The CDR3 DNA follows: TGTGCCACCAGTGATCGAGGGGGTCCTTTTAATCAGCCCCAGCATTTT. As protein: CATSDRGGPFNQPQHF.

The CDR3: CASSGASGQGNEQYF. The CDR3 nucleotides read TGTGCCAGCAGTGGGGCATCGGGACAGGGGAACGAGCAGTACTTC. V is TRBV6-1 and J is TRBJ2-7; 10 nucleotides agree with TRBD1. CDR1 MNHNS and CDR2 SASEGT come from the germline V gene. There are 15 residues in the CDR3. V trimming: 4 bases; J trimming: 5 bases; junction bases outside the gene matches: 8.

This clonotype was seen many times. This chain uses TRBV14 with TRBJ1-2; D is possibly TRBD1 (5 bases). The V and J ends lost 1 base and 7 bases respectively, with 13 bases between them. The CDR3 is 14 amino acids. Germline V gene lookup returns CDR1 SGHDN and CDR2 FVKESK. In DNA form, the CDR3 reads TGTGCCAGCAGCCAAGTTGGGGGACCCGGTGGCTACACCTTC. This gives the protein CASSQVGGPGGYTF.

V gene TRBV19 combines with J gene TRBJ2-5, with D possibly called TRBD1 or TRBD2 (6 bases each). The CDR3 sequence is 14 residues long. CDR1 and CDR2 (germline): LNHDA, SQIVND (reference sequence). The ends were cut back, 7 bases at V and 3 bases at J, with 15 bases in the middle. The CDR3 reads CASTSGGREETQYF. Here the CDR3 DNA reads TGTGCCAGTACTTCTGGGGGGCGCGAAGAGACCCAGTACTTC.

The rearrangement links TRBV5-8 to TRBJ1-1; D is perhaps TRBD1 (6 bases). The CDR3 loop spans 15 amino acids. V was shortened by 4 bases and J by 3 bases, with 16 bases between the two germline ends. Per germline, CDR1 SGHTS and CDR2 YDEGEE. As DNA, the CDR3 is TGTGCCAGCAGCAGGATCAGGACAGTGCACACTGAAGCTTTCTTT. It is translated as CASSRIRTVHTEAFF.

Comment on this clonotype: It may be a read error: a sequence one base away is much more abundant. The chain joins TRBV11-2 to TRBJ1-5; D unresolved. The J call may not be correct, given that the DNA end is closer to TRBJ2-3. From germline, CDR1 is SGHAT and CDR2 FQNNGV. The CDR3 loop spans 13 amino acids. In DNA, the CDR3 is TGTGCCAGCAGCCCAACCCCAAATCAGCCCCAGTATTTT. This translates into CASSPTPNQPQYF.

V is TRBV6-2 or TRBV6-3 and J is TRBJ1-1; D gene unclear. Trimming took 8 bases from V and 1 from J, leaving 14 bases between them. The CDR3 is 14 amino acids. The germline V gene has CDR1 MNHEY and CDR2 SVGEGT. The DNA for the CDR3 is TGTGCCAGCTCTTGGGCCGTGGAGAACACTGAAGCTTTCTTT. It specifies CASSWAVENTEAFF.

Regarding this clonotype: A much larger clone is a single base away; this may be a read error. In DNA, the CDR3 is TGTGCCAGCAGCTTAGCGCAGGGGGCGGGTTCTGGCTGCACCTTC. It translates to CASSLAQGAGSGCTF. The chain combines TRBV7-2 with TRBJ1-2; 8 bases fit TRBD1. CDR1 SGHTA and CDR2 FQGNSA come from the germline V gene. The CDR3 extends over 15 amino acids.